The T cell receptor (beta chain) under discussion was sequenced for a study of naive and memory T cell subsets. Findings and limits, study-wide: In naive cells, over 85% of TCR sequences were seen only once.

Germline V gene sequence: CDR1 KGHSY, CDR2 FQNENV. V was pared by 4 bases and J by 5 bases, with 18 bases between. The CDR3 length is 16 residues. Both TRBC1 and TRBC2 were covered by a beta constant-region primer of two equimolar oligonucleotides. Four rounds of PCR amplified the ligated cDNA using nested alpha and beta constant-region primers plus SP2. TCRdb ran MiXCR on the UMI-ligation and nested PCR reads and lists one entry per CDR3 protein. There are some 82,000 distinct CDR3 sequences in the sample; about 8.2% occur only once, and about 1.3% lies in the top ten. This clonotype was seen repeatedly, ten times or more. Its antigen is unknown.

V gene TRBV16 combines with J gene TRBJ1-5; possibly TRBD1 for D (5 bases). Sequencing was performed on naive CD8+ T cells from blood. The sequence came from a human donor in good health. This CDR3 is CASSPGISRGDQPQHF. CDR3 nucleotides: TGTGCCAGCAGCCCTGGTATCTCCCGGGGGGATCAGCCCCAGCATTTT.